This T cell receptor (beta chain) was recorded in a study of CD8+ T cells in alopecia areata listed by TCRdb under 2018. General notes on the study: The treated patients, all with moderate-to-severe alopecia areata, were enrolled in an open-label pilot trial of oral tofacitinib given at 5 to 10 mg twice daily. Patients stayed on tofacitinib for 6 to 18 months and then had 6 months of follow-up off drug so that delayed response and recurrence could be assessed. The study used high-throughput TCRbeta sequencing to examine T cell clonal expansion in alopecia areata, in both the C3H/HeJ mouse model and human patients. On the human side, TCRbeta sequencing was run on scalp tissue and on sorted CD4+ and CD8+ peripheral blood T cells from healthy controls and from alopecia areata patients with either patchy or totalis/universalis disease. Biopsies were taken from tofacitinib-treated patients at baseline and again at 4 and 24 weeks into treatment, and several of those patients also had a later scalp biopsy. Clonality in the scalp was compared among normal scalp (n=4), patchy alopecia areata scalp (n=8), and alopecia totalis/universalis scalp (n=8). RNA was extracted with the PAXgene miRNA kit for fixed scalp, the miRNeasy kit for PBMCs, and the RNeasy kit for mouse skin. TCRbeta CDR3 regions were amplified by immunoSEQ multiplex PCR using 35 Vbeta forward and 13 Jbeta reverse primers. General findings and caveats noted by the study authors: Shared TCR sequences between patients were less evident than in mice, which may be partly attributable to HLA diversity in the patient population. Higher clonality and more expanded CD8+ clones were observed in lesional scalp than in normal scalp, particularly in alopecia totalis/universalis, a finding suggestive of antigenic drive. Unlike mouse skin, where gammadelta T cells dominate, normal human skin contains resident alphabeta T cells that get sequenced too, which complicates analysis of the scalp TCR repertoire.

The library was generated by the immunoSEQ multiplex PCR assay. RNA was extracted from all samples and reverse transcribed into cDNA as template for TCR sequencing. First-strand cDNA was synthesized with SuperScript III using a 2:1 mix of oligo-dT and random hexamers. A synthetic immune receptor repertoire was used to gauge amplification bias, and whatever bias remained was removed computationally. The authors' analysis ran thus. After raw reads were preprocessed to remove errors, the CDR3 was defined following IMGT conventions as running from the conserved cysteine to phenylalanine. Clonality was computed by normalizing Shannon entropy by log2 of the number of productive unique TCRs and subtracting the result from 1. CD4 or CD8 identity of scalp clones was inferred by cross-referencing scalp TCRbeta sequences with sorted blood CD4 and CD8 repertoires. TCRdb limited this immuneACCESS table to in-frame rearrangements with V and J called. A share of clones is missing; checked studies link under half to unresolved V genes, and the rest is unexplained. V and J calls and clone size are given by that table; D and trimming were obtained from the DNA. The sample table lists 100,000 to 150,000 clones, approximately 49% of them with a count of one. Under 20% of the sample lies in the top ten.

On this clone: It has no known antigen specificity. Base qualities are missing; no much larger clone stands one base away.

This specimen's time point label, interpreted: baseline before oral tofacitinib. From alopecia areata patients, peripheral blood was collected along with lesional scalp punch biopsies. PBMCs were isolated by density centrifugation and stained for CD3, CD4 and CD8, after which CD4+ and CD8+ T cells were sorted on a FACSAria. Sequencing was performed on CD8+ T cells sorted from blood, taken at week 0. The source of this sequence is a human donor with alopecia areata.

The base sequence is TGCAGCGTACCAGGACCGGAGGACTATGGCTACACCTTC. Its protein is CSVPGPEDYGYTF. This sequence uses TRBV29-1 and TRBJ1-2, with the identity of the D gene unclear. Trimming takes 6 bases from V and 3 bases from J, and the germline ends sit 14 bases apart. From the cysteine up to the phenylalanine, the CDR3 has a length of 13 residues. The read is trimmed to its CDR3 DNA, 39 bases read in frame from base 1. Taken from the germline V gene, the CDR1 and CDR2 loops are SQVTM and ANQGSEA.